This section outlines one T cell receptor beta chain sequence together with its context. The germline V gene has CDR1 SGHVS and CDR2 FNYEAQ. V was clipped by 5 bases and J by 0 bases; unmatched bases: 11. This CDR3 has 18 residues. This record comes from a study of control samples from healthy donors and cancer patients. Only in-frame clones appear in the TCRdb table, and some are missing; sequencing was by immunoSEQ multiplex PCR. Among 150,000 to 200,000 clones listed, around 87% were seen once. The sample was blood. The TCR originated in a woman aged 50 to 60 in good health. V and J are TRBV7-6 and TRBJ1-3; TRBD1 agrees at 9 bases. The CDR3 reads CASSLRQGVGSSGNTIYF. The DNA for the CDR3 is TGTGCCAGCAGCCTCCGACAGGGGGTGGGCAGCTCTGGAAACACCATATATTTT.